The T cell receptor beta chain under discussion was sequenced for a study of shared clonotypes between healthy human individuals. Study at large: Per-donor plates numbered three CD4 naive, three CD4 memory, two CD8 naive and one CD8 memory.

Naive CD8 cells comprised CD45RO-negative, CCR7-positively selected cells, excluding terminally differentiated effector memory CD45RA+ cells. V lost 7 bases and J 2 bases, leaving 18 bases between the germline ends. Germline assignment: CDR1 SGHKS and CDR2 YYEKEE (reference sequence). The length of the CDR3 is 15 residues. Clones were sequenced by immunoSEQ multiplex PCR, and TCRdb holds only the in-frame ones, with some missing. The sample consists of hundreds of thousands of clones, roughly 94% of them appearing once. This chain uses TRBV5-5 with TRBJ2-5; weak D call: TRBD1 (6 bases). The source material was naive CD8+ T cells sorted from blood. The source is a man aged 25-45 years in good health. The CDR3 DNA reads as TGTGCCAGCGGTTGGGGGCAGGACTTACAAGAGACCCAGTACTTC. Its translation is CASGWGQDLQETQYF.